A selection of T cell receptor beta chains follows, all from one sample in a study of CD8 T cells in ankylosing spondylitis. TCRdb re-called the 5' RACE reads through MiXCR, storing one row per CDR3 protein. The sample has some 140,000 distinct CDR3 sequences; more than 9.5% are singletons. Sequencing input: blood, either unsorted or a sorted T cell fraction (not recorded which). These receptors originate from a female donor with ankylosing spondylitis or in good health (not recorded which). Each CDR3 is given without its conserved first and last residue.

SARGDIFIGAEAF,TRBJ1-1,TRBV20-1
ASRQTGEGDTQY,TRBJ2-3,TRBV12-3/TRBV12-4
ASSPGLTRDGADTQY,TRBJ2-3,TRBV6-2/TRBV6-3
ASLRGANTEAF,TRBJ1-1,TRBV21-1
ATSRGSRYNEQF,TRBJ2-1,TRBV24-1
ASKTGPISTDTQY,TRBJ2-3,TRBV12-3/TRBV12-4
ASSLAPGRVNTEAF,TRBJ1-1,TRBV7-6
SAGGRSTDTQY,TRBJ2-3,TRBV20-1
ASSEAVGTGKGYT,TRBJ1-2,TRBV2
ASSLGLAGTPSSYNEQF,TRBJ2-1,TRBV7-8